This TCR beta chain was identified during a study of shared clonotypes between healthy human individuals. Whole-study context: Researchers assigned three CD4 naive, three CD4 memory, two CD8 naive and one CD8 memory plate to each donor.

The V segment lost 4 bases and the J segment 2 bases; nucleotides outside the gene matches: 3. Germline V gene data show CDR1 as SGHRS and CDR2 as YFSETQ. The CDR3 length is 15 residues. Assay execution proceeded at the deep level. Sequencing was performed with immunoSEQ multiplex PCR; in TCRdb, only in-frame clones are kept and a portion is missing. The sample has over 850,000 clones, about 84% seen once. Comments on this clone: The antigen is not known. This sample includes further DNA sequences coding for the same CDR3.

Notes on the study in general: In contrast to clonotypes shared by all four donors, non-shared clonotypes had lower generation probabilities.

All the donors were Caucasian adults who lived in Nashville, Tennessee. Material: memory CD4+ T cells from PBMCs. Sample subset: CD45RA-negative fraction. The chain links TRBV5-1 to TRBJ1-5; 10 nucleotides agree with TRBD1. The receptor comes from a man aged 18 to 29 in good health. Some clones in this sample may be carry-over from other donors' samples. CDR3 DNA sequence: TGCGCCAGCAGCCTCGGGACAGGGGGCAATCAGCCCCAGCATTTT. It yields the protein CASSLGTGGNQPQHF.